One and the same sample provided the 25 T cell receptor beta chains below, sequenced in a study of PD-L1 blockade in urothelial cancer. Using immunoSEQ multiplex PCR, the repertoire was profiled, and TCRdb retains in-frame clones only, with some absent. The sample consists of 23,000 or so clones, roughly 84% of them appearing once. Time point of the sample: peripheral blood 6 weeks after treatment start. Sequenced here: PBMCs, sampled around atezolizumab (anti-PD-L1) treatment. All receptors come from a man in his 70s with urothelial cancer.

CDR3 loop: CASSLGTGDEQYF. CDR3 in DNA: TGTGCCAGCAGCCTTGGGACAGGGGACGAGCAGTACTTC. The rearrangement uses TRBV11-2 and TRBJ2-7; 10 bases are a match to TRBD1. With 5 bases clipped from V and 5 bases from J, the junction kept 3 bases outside the gene matches. CDR3 length equals 13 residues. Germline V gene sequence: CDR1 SGHAT, CDR2 FQNNGV.

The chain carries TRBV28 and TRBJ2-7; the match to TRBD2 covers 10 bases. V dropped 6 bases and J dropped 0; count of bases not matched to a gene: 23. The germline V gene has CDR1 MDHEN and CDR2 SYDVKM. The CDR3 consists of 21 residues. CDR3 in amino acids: CASSLTTSGRALPKSSYEQYF. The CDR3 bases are TGTGCCAGCAGCCTCACCACCAGCGGGAGGGCTCTCCCGAAAAGCTCCTACGAGCAGTACTTC.

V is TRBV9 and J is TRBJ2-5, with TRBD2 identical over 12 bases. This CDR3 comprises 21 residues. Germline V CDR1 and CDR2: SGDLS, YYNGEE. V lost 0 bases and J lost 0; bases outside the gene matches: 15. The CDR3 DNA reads TGTGCCAGCAGCGTAGCTCCCCAGGGAATGAGACTAGCGGGGGACCAAGAGACCCAGTACTTC. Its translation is CASSVAPQGMRLAGDQETQYF.

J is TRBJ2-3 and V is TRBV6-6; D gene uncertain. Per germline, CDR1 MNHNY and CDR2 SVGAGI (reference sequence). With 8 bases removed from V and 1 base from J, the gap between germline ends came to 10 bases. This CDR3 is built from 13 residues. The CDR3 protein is CASAGSGTDTQYF. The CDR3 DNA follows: TGTGCCAGCGCCGGGTCCGGCACAGATACGCAGTATTTT.

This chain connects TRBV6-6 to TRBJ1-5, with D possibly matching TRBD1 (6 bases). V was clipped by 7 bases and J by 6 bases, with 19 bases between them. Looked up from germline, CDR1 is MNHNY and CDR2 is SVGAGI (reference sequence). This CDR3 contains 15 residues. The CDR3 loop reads CASTKGGGEGQPQHF. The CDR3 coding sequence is TGTGCCAGCACCAAAGGGGGTGGAGAGGGTCAGCCCCAGCATTTT.

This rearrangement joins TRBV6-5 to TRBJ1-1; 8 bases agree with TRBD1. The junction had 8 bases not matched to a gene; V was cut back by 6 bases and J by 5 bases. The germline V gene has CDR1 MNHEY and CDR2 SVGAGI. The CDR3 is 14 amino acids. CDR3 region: CASRKDRVGTEAFF. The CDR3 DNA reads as TGTGCCAGCAGAAAGGACAGGGTCGGGACTGAAGCTTTCTTT.

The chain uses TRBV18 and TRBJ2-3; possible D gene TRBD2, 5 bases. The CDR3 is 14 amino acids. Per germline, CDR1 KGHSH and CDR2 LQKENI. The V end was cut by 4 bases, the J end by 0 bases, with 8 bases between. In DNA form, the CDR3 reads TGTGCCAGCTCACTAGCGCCTAGCACAGATACGCAGTATTTT. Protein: CASSLAPSTDTQYF.

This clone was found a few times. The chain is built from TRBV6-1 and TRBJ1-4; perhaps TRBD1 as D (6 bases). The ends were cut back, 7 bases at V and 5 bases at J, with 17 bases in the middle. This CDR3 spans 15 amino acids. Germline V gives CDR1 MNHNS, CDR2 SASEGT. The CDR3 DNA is TGTGCCAGCACCACAACCGGGACATTAAATGAAAAACTGTTTTTT. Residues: CASTTTGTLNEKLFF.

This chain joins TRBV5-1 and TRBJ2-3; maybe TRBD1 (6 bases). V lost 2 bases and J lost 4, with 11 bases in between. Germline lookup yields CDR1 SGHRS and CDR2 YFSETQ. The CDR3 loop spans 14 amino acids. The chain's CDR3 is CASSFLSGADTQYF. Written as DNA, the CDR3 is TGCGCCAGCAGCTTTTTGTCAGGGGCAGATACGCAGTATTTT.

The chain's CDR3 is CASSLGINRGQLEAFF. CDR3 nucleotides: TGTGCCAGCAGCTTAGGTATAAACAGGGGGCAGTTGGAAGCTTTCTTT. V is TRBV11-2 and J is TRBJ1-1, with 9 positions matching TRBD1. Germline assignment: CDR1 SGHAT and CDR2 FQNNGV. The CDR3 loop spans 16 amino acids. V lost 1 base, J lost 8 bases, and 11 bases stayed unmatched.

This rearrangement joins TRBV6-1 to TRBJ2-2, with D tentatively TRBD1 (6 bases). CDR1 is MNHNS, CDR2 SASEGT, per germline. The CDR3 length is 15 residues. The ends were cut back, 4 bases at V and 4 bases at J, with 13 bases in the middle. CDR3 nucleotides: TGTGCCAGCAGTGTTTGGACAGCGGTCACCGGGGAGCTGTTTTTT. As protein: CASSVWTAVTGELFF.

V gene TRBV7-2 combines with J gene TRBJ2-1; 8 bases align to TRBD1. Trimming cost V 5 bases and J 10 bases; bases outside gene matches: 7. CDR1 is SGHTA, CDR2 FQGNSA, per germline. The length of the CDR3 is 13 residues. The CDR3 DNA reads TGTGCCAGCAGCCCCCTCCGGACAGGGGAGCAGTTCTTC. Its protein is CASSPLRTGEQFF.

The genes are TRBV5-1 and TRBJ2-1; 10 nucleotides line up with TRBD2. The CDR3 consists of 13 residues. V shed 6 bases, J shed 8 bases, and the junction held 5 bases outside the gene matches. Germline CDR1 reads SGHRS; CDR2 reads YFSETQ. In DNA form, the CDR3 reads TGCGCCAGCAAGAAGCGGGAGGGCCATGAGCAGTTCTTC. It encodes CASKKREGHEQFF.

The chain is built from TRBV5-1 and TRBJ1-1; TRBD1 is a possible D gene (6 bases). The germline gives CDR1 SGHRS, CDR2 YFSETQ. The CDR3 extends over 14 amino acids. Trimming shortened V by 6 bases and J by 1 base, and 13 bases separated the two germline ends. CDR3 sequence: CASKGTSGNTEAFF. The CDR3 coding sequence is TGCGCCAGCAAAGGGACATCCGGGAACACTGAAGCTTTCTTT. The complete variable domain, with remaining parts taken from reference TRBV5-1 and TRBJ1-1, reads KAGVTQTPRYLIKTRGQQVTLSCSPISGHRSVSWYQQTPGQGLQFLFEYFSETQRNKGNFPGRFSGRQFSNSRSEMNVSTLELGDSALYLCASKGTSGNTEAFFGQGTRLTVV.

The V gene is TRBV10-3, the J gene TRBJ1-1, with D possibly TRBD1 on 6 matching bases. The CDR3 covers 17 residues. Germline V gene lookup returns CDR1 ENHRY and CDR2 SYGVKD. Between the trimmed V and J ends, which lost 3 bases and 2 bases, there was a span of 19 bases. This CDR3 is CAISEYAGGQGNTEAFF. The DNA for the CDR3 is TGTGCCATCAGTGAATACGCGGGGGGCCAAGGCAACACTGAAGCTTTCTTT.

CDR3 residues: CATSRRTGGWNTQYF. CDR3 DNA: TGTGCCACCAGCAGGAGGACAGGGGGTTGGAATACGCAGTATTTT. This chain joins TRBV15 and TRBJ2-3; 10 positions agree with TRBD1. V lost 3 bases to trimming and J lost 7 bases; unmatched junction nucleotides: 7. CDR3 size: 15 residues. From germline, CDR1 is LNHNV and CDR2 YYDKDF (reference sequence).

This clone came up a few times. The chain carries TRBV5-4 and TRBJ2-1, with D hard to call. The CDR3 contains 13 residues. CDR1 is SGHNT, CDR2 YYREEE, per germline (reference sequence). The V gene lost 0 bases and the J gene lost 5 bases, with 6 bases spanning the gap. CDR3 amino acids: CASSLARDNEQFF. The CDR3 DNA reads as TGTGCCAGCAGCTTGGCCCGTGACAATGAGCAGTTCTTC.

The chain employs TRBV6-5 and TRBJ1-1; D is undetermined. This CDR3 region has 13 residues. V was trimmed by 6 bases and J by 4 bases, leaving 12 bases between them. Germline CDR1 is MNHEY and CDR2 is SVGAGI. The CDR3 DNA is TGTGCCAGCAGCTTACCCGAGGGCACTGAAGCTTTCTTT. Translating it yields CASSLPEGTEAFF.

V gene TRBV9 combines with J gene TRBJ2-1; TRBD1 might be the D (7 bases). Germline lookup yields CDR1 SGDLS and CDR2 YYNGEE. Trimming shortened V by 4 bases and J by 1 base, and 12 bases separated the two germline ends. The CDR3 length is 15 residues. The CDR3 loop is CASSPRGESYNEQFF. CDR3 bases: TGTGCCAGCAGCCCCAGGGGGGAATCCTACAATGAGCAGTTCTTC.

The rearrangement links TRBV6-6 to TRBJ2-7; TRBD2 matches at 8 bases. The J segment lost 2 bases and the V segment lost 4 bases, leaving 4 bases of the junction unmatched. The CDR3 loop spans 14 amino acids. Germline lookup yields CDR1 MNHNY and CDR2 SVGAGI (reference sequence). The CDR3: CASSSLAVTYEQYF. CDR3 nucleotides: TGTGCCAGCAGTTCACTAGCGGTTACCTACGAGCAGTACTTC.

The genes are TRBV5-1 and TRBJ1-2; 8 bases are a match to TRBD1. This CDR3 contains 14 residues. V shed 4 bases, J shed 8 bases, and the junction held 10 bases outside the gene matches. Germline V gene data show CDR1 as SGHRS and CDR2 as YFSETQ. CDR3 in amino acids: CASSPGTGWGGYTF. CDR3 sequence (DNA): TGCGCCAGCAGCCCGGGGACAGGATGGGGAGGCTACACCTTC.

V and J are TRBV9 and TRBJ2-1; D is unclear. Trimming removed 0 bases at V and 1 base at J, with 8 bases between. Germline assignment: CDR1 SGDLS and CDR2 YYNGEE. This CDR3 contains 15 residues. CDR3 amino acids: CASSVVAVSYNEQFF. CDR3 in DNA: TGTGCCAGCAGCGTAGTGGCAGTTTCCTACAATGAGCAGTTCTTC.

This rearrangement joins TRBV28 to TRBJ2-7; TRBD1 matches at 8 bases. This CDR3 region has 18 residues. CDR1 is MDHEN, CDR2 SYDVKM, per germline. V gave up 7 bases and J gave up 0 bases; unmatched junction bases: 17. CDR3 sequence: CASTVRLGQAKPSYEQYF. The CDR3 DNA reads TGTGCCAGCACGGTCAGGCTGGGACAGGCTAAGCCCTCCTACGAGCAGTACTTC.

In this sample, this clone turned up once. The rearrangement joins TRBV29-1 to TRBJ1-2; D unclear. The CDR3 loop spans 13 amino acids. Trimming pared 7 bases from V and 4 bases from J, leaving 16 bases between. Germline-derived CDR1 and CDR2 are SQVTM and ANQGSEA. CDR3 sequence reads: CSGTDAGSYGYTF. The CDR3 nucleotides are TGCAGCGGAACGGACGCGGGAAGCTATGGCTACACCTTC.

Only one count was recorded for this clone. CDR3 DNA: TGCGCCAGCAGCTTGGAGGGGCTGGAAGCTTTCTTT. Encoded protein: CASSLEGLEAFF. V is TRBV5-1 and J is TRBJ1-1, with D perhaps TRBD1 (5 bases). Looked up from germline, CDR1 is SGHRS and CDR2 is YFSETQ. There are 12 residues in the CDR3. Trimming took 0 bases from V and 8 from J, leaving 8 bases between them.